The T cell receptor (beta chain) under discussion was sequenced for a study of cytomegalovirus exposure and HLA in healthy donors. It was with 60 Vbeta and 13 Jbeta primers that the PCR ran. Measured with immunoSEQ multiplex PCR; TCRdb has only the in-frame clones, and not every one. This sample has approximately 90,000 clones; about 80% occur once, and the top ten carry roughly 1.5%. The study's findings and limits: For TCR beta chains, V- and J-gene trimming was later linked to a missense DCLRE1C variant.

Germline V gives CDR1 SGHDT, CDR2 YYEEEE. The CDR3 length is 14 residues. J gave up 4 bases and V 4 bases, and 6 bases lay outside the gene matches. This clone was counted once. Its target is not known. J is TRBJ2-5 and V is TRBV5-6; 8 bases match TRBD1. This TCR came from a male donor in good health and CMV-seronegative. Sequences were obtained from PBMCs. Here the CDR3 reads CASSRQGLIETQYF. In nucleotides, the CDR3 is TGTGCCAGCAGCCGACAGGGGCTAATAGAGACCCAGTACTTC.